The entry that follows covers one TCR beta chain sequence. What this receptor recognizes is not known. Base qualities are not at hand, and no much larger clone is one base apart. CD8 naive samples were CD45RO-negative cells positively selected for CCR7, giving a CD45RA+CCR7+ population that excluded TemRA cells. The donors were healthy, HIV-negative adults with no recently reported acute infections or vaccinations. Every donor was a Caucasian adult residing in Nashville, Tennessee, USA. Blood was obtained by leukapheresis, after which PBMCs were separated by Ficoll-Histopaque density gradient centrifugation and cryopreserved in liquid nitrogen vapor phase. Purity and quantity of every magnetically sorted T cell population were checked by analytical flow cytometry. Genomic DNA was isolated from every sorted fraction and measured by UV absorbance on a Nanodrop 2000c. The V end gives up 2 bases and the J end 4 bases, leaving 4 bases in the junction not matched to a gene. Sequences PRHDT (CDR1) and FYEKMQ (CDR2) are obtained from the germline V gene (reference sequence). The CDR3 covers 14 residues, taking in both the cysteine and the phenylalanine. The read is trimmed to its CDR3 DNA, 42 bases read in frame from base 1.

Using the deep immunoSEQ assay, multiplex PCR amplified TCR CDR3 regions from genomic DNA. Genomic DNA extracted from each cell subset was distributed evenly over all wells of several immunoSEQ 96-well plates, and each plate served as one replicate. For sorted subsets, 200 to 250 ng of genomic DNA, equivalent to roughly 30,000 T cell genomes, went into each replicate PCR. Purified libraries were measured with a Qubit 3.0 fluorometer, size-checked on a Bioanalyzer 2100, and measured again with the KAPA Library Quantification kit. Every immunoSEQ 96-well plate was sequenced on a separate single-read 150-cycle Illumina NextSeq 550 flow cell. The authors' pipeline ran thus. Because the immunoSEQ output held only junctional sequences and lacked quality scores, the filtering could not match the filtering applied to full-length reads. To assign V/J genes and CDR3, sequences were annotated against IMGT germline references using PyIR, a Python wrapper for IgBLAST v1.9. Reads were filtered out if the reads had weak V/J assignments (E-value above 1e-6), no CDR3, stop codons, out-of-frame junctions, or ambiguous translated residues. V3J clonotypes were defined as sequences sharing an identical inferred V gene, J gene, and CDR3 amino acid sequence. To compute the percentage overlap between repertoires, the number of shared unique clonotypes was divided by the size of the smaller repertoire. RTK rarefaction, the Chao1 estimator, and Recon v2.1 estimates of unobserved clonotypes were used to assess repertoire richness. Generation probabilities for all TCRbeta clonotypes obtained by the gDNA method from a handful of donors were computed using OLGA. TCRdb carries this immuneACCESS record with in-frame sequences only. Its versions omit some clonotypes, under half of them owing to an unresolved V gene in the studies checked, with the rest unexplained. The V and J calls and clone size were taken over from that table, and D and trimming were inferred from the DNA. Present in this sample are hundreds of thousands of clones, around 96% of which were seen just once. The top ten clonotypes cover 0.095% to 0.13% of the sample.

This entry comes from a study of shared clonotypes between healthy human individuals (dated by TCRdb to the early 2020s). At the level of the whole study: A few men and a couple of women, aged 18 to 49 years, made up the cohort. For each donor, CD4 naive and CD4 memory were each given three plates, CD8 naive was given two plates, and CD8 memory was given one plate. To estimate repertoire size and how much clonotype sharing occurs between individuals, the study deeply sequenced the blood TCR repertoires of 4 to 6 healthy adults. To increase sequencing depth and limit assay-specific biases, TCR repertoire library preparation and sequencing were carried out by different laboratories using diverse techniques. Each donor's leukapheresis produced roughly between about 0.9 and 9.5 billion PBMCs.

The study at large found these results: When several donors were compared, the shared fraction of clonotypes was about 5% for naive CD4, less than 4% for naive CD8, about 2.5% for memory CD4, and 0.4% for memory CD8. Compared with non-shared clonotypes, clonotypes shared by all four sorted-subset donors had higher generation probabilities. Pairwise subsampling led to the expectation that sequencing depth would affect the degree of clonotype sharing among donors. Only blood was sampled, and tissue TCR repertoires likely differ from those in blood. Larger estimated clonotype richness was generally found for naive subsets than for memory subsets. Incomplete sequencing was indicated by rarefaction of sorted-subset datasets, despite the large sequencing depth. Because the study included only a small number of donors, the genetic and exposure-history diversity represented was limited.

The TCR sequence derives from a woman aged 25 to 39 in good health. Input material: naive CD8+ T cells sorted from blood. The cell subset or site label here, explained by the study, means: CD45RA+CCR7+. The chain is assembled from TRBV13 and TRBJ1-1, with 7 bases matching TRBD1. The bases are TGTGCCAGCAGCTTAAGAGGGGGCGGCACTGAAGCTTTCTTT. This encodes CASSLRGGGTEAFF. The variable domain in full, with residues beyond the CDR3 obtained from the reference TRBV13 and TRBJ1-1 genes, is AAGVIQSPRHLIKEKRETATLKCYPIPRHDTVYWYQQGPGQDPQFLISFYEKMQSDKGSIPDRFSAQQFSDYHSELNMSSLELGDSALYFCASSLRGGGTEAFFGQGTRLTVV.